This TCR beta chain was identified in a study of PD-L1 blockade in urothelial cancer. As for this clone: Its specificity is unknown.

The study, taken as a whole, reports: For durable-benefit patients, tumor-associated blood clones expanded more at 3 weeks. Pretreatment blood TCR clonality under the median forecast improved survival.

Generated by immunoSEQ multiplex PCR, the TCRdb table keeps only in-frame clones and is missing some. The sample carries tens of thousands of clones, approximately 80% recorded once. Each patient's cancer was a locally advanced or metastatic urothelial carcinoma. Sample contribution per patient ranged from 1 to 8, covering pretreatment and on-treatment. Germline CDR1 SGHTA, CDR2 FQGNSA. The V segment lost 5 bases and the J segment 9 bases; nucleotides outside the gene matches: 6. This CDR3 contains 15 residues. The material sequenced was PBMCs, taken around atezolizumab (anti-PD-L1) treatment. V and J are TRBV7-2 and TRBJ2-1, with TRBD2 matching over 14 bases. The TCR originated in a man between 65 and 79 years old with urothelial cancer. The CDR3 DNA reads TGTGCCAGCAGCCCGGGACTAGCGGGAGAGAGTGAGCAGTTCTTC. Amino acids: CASSPGLAGESEQFF.